What follows are 7 T cell receptor beta chains derived from one specimen sequenced in a study of cytomegalovirus exposure and HLA in healthy donors. Primers for the PCR totalled 60 Vbeta and 13 Jbeta. The assay was immunoSEQ multiplex PCR, and TCRdb's table has in-frame clones only and misses some. The sample includes roughly 150,000 clones, over 60% of them seen just once. Material: PBMCs. These TCRs come from a man in his forties or fifties in good health and CMV-seropositive.

The chain joins TRBV2 to TRBJ2-1, with 11 bases fitting TRBD1. In germline, CDR1 is SNHLY, CDR2 FYNNEI. V gave up 11 bases and J gave up 8 bases; unmatched junction bases: 5. The CDR3 is 12 residues long. The CDR3 nucleotides read TGTGCCGGACAGGGGGCTAGTTATGAGCAGTTCTTC. Its protein product is CAGQGASYEQFF.

This chain links TRBV5-4 with TRBJ2-3; TRBD1 aligns across 7 bases. The V and J ends lost 4 bases and 4 bases, in that order; junction bases with no gene match: 9. CDR1 and CDR2 (germline): SGHNT, YYREEE (reference sequence). This CDR3 has 15 amino acids. The CDR3 bases are TGTGCCAGCAGCGGTCGACAGGGTATTGCAGATACGCAGTATTTT. Amino acids: CASSGRQGIADTQYF.

The chain has TRBV27 and TRBJ2-2, with 8 bases fitting TRBD2. Germline lookup yields CDR1 MNHEY and CDR2 SMNVEV (reference sequence). V gave up 5 bases and J gave up 5 bases; unmatched junction bases: 13. The CDR3 has 17 amino acids. CDR3 bases: TGTGCCAGCAGTCCCGAGATAGCGGGATTAGGTACCGGGGAGCTGTTTTTT. Its translation is CASSPEIAGLGTGELFF.

This clone has just a few counts. The junction and the germline gene differ at one end; a read error may be behind it. The identical CDR3 is also encoded by other nucleotide sequences in the sample. V and J are TRBV5-1 and TRBJ2-6; D may be TRBD1 (5 bases). Germline assignment: CDR1 SGHRS and CDR2 YFSETQ. There are 15 residues in the CDR3. The DNA of the CDR3 is TGCGCCAGCAGCTTGGGGGGTTCTGGGGCCAACGGCCTGACTTTC. It encodes CASSLGGSGANGLTF.

CDR3 sequence: CASSLGRAYEQYF. The DNA of the CDR3 is TGTGCCAGCAGCTTGGGCAGAGCCTACGAGCAGTACTTC. This chain joins TRBV7-8 and TRBJ2-7, with D uncertain. Germline V gene sequence: CDR1 SGHVS, CDR2 FQNEAQ. The CDR3 has 13 amino acids. The V end was cut by 3 bases, the J end by 2 bases, with 8 bases between.

The V call is TRBV19, the J call TRBJ2-3; 7 nucleotides align to TRBD2. V lost 3 bases, J lost 5 bases, and 5 bases stayed unmatched. The CDR3 consists of 14 residues. Germline V gives CDR1 LNHDA, CDR2 SQIVND (reference sequence). CDR3 DNA sequence: TGTGCCAGTAGTATCGCGGCGGGAGTAGATACGCAGTATTTT. Residues: CASSIAAGVDTQYF.

DNA of the CDR3: TGTGCTAGTGGTGCATCTACAGGGAAGGGAACCGGGGAGCTGTTTTTT. This translates into CASGASTGKGTGELFF. The chain combines TRBV12-5 with TRBJ2-2; a weak D match, TRBD1 (6 bases). The CDR3 extends over 16 amino acids. Germline V gene data show CDR1 as LGHNT and CDR2 as FRNRAP. V shed 5 bases and J shed 5 bases, with 18 bases lying between them.